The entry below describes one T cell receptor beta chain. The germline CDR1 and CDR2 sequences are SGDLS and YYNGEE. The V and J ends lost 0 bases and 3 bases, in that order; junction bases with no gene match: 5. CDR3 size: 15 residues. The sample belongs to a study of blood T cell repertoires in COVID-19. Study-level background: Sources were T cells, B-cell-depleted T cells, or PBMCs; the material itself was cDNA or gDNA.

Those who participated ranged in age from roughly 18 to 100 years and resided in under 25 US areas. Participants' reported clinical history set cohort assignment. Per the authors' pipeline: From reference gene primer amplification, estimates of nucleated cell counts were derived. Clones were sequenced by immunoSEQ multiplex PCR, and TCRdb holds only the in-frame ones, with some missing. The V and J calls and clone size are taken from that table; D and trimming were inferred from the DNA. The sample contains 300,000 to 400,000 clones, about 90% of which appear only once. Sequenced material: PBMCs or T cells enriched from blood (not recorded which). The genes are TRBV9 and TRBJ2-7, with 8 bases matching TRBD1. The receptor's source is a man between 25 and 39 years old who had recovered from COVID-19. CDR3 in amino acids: CASSVATGGRYEQYF. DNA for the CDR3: TGTGCCAGCAGCGTAGCTACAGGGGGGCGCTACGAGCAGTACTTC.